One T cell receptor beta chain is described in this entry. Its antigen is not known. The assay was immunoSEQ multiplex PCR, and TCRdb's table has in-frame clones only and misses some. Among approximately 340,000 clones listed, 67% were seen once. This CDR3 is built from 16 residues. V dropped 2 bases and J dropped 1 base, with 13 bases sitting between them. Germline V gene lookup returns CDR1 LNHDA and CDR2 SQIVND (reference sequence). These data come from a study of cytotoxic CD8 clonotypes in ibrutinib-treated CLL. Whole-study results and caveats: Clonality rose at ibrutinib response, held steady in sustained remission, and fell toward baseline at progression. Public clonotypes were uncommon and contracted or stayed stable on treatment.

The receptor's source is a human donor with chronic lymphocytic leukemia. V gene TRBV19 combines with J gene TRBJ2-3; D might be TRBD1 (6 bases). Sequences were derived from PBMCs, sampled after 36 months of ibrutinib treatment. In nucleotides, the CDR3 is TGTGCCAGTAGTATATCGACAGGTCCTCGCACAGATACGCAGTATTTT. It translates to CASSISTGPRTDTQYF.